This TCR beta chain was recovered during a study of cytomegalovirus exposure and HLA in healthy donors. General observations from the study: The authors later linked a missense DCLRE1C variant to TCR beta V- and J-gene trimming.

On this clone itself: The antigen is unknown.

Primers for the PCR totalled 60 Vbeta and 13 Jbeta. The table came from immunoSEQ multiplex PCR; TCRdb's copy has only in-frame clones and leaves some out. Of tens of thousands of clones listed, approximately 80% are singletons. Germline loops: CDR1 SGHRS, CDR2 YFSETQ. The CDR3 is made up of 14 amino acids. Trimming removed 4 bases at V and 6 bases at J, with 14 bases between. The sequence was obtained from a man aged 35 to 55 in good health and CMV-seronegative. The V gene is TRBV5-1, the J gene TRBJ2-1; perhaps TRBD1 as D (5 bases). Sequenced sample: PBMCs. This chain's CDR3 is CASSSTGAGNEQFF. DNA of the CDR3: TGCGCCAGCAGCAGCACAGGAGCTGGCAATGAGCAGTTCTTC.